This TCR beta chain is drawn from a study of blood T cell repertoires in COVID-19. This clone was detected only a few times. Produced via immunoSEQ multiplex PCR; TCRdb's table is partial and in-frame only. Here the sample spans around 150,000 clones, around 73% being singletons. Germline CDR1 reads SGHAT; CDR2 reads FQNNGV. The ends lost 1 base at V and 7 bases at J; junction bases unmatched: 8. The CDR3 contains 15 residues. The V gene is TRBV11-2, the J gene TRBJ1-2; 8 bases line up with TRBD1. The receptor's source is a man aged 55 to 69 who had recovered from COVID-19. Sequenced input: peripheral blood. The CDR3 DNA reads TGTGCCAGCAGCTTAGCAGGGCAGGGGGCTTCTGGCTACACCTTC. Amino acids: CASSLAGQGASGYTF. Combining the CDR3 with reference TRBV11-2 and TRBJ1-2 gives the whole variable domain EAGVAQSPRYKIIEKRQSVAFWCNPISGHATLYWYQQILGQGPKLLIQFQNNGVVDDSQLPKDRFSAERLKGVDSTLKIQPAKLEDSAVYLCASSLAGQGASGYTFGSGTRLTVV.